What follows are 29 T cell receptor beta chains derived from one specimen sequenced in a study of blood T cell repertoires in COVID-19. Sequencing was performed with immunoSEQ multiplex PCR; in TCRdb, only in-frame clones are kept and a portion is missing. The sample has approximately 240,000 clones; roughly 81% are singletons. The sequenced sample consisted of peripheral blood. The receptors derive from a man aged 45-65 years who had recovered from COVID-19.

The chain combines TRBV30 with TRBJ2-1; possible D gene TRBD2, 6 bases. The CDR3 extends over 11 amino acids. Germline CDR1 and CDR2: GTSNPN and SVGIG (reference sequence). The V gene lost 8 bases and the J gene lost 8 bases, with 13 bases spanning the gap. CDR3 amino acids: CAGSREDEQFF. The CDR3 DNA reads TGTGCCGGCTCAAGGGAGGATGAGCAGTTCTTC.

This clone was observed a few times. The chain combines TRBV11-2 with TRBJ2-1; TRBD2 aligns across 9 bases. The CDR3 contains 13 residues. J lost 15 bases, V lost 1 base, and 7 bases had no gene match. Germline V gene sequence: CDR1 SGHAT, CDR2 FQNNGV. The CDR3 is CASSLGLAGRGFF. The CDR3, as DNA: TGTGCCAGCAGCTTAGGGCTAGCGGGGAGGGGGTTCTTC. The whole variable domain, filled in from reference TRBV11-2 and TRBJ2-1, reads EAGVAQSPRYKIIEKRQSVAFWCNPISGHATLYWYQQILGQGPKLLIQFQNNGVVDDSQLPKDRFSAERLKGVDSTLKIQPAKLEDSAVYLCASSLGLAGRGFFGPGTRLTVL.

This chain links TRBV28 with TRBJ2-3; 10 nucleotides align to TRBD2. Germline trimming cut 5 bases from V and 4 bases from J; bases unmatched to any gene: 6. The CDR3 is 15 amino acids. Germline CDR1 is MDHEN and CDR2 is SYDVKM. The CDR3, as DNA: TGTGCCAGCAGTCTAGCGGGAGCGAGGGCAGATACGCAGTATTTT. Amino acid sequence: CASSLAGARADTQYF. Complete variable domain (other parts from reference TRBV28 and TRBJ2-3): DVKVTQSSRYLVKRTGEKVFLECVQDMDHENMFWYRQDPGLGLRLIYFSYDVKMKEKGDIPEGYSVSREKKERFSLILESASTNQTSMYLCASSLAGARADTQYFGPGTRLTVL.

The chain combines TRBV7-2 with TRBJ1-5, with TRBD1 as a possible D gene (6 bases). The germline CDR1 and CDR2 sequences are SGHTA and FQGNSA. The CDR3 consists of 15 residues. V was shortened by 1 base and J by 5 bases, with 12 bases between the two germline ends. CDR3 amino acids: CASSLVTGLDQPQHF. CDR3 nucleotide sequence: TGTGCCAGCAGCTTAGTGACAGGCCTAGATCAGCCCCAGCATTTT.

The chain links TRBV5-1 to TRBJ2-5, with TRBD1 matching 7 bases. The length of the CDR3 is 14 residues. Germline V lookup: CDR1 SGHRS, CDR2 YFSETQ. After removal of 3 bases from V and 1 base from J, the junction contained 3 bases not matched to a gene. The CDR3 DNA follows: TGCGCCAGCAGCTCCGGGACAGTCCAAGAGACCCAGTACTTC. Its protein product is CASSSGTVQETQYF.

This sequence joins TRBV19 and TRBJ2-2; TRBD2 aligns across 16 bases. V shed 6 bases, J shed 6 bases, and the junction held 7 bases outside the gene matches. The germline gives CDR1 LNHDA, CDR2 SQIVND (reference sequence). The CDR3 runs to 17 residues. This CDR3 is CASSGTSGRAGSGELFF. CDR3 coding DNA: TGTGCCAGTAGCGGGACTAGCGGGAGGGCCGGGTCCGGGGAGCTGTTTTTT.

This clone came up a few times. Other DNA sequences in this sample translate to the same CDR3. The chain recombines TRBV18 with TRBJ1-1; 8 nucleotides line up with TRBD1. Trimming took 6 bases from V and 4 from J; bases not matched to a gene: 4. This CDR3 has 13 amino acids. CDR1 and CDR2 from the germline V gene are KGHSH and LQKENI. The CDR3 DNA follows: TGTGCCAGCTCTCCTGACAGGGGCACTGAAGCTTTCTTT. Its translation is CASSPDRGTEAFF.

This CDR3 is CAWSEAGGRDEQYF. In DNA, the CDR3 is TGTGCCTGGAGTGAGGCAGGGGGCAGGGACGAGCAGTACTTC. The rearrangement links TRBV30 to TRBJ2-7; 8 nucleotides agree with TRBD1. The CDR3 extends over 14 amino acids. The trim removed 1 base at V and 5 bases at J, leaving 7 bases unmatched. Germline V gene lookup returns CDR1 GTSNPN and CDR2 SVGIG (reference sequence).

The chain uses TRBV7-2 and TRBJ1-4; D unresolved. The CDR3 length is 13 residues. Germline CDR1 reads SGHTA; CDR2 reads FQGNSA. V was pared by 8 bases and J by 3 bases, with 10 bases between. The DNA for the CDR3 is TGTGCCAGCCGCGGTAGCTCTAATGAAAAACTGTTTTTT. As protein: CASRGSSNEKLFF. The entire variable domain, with the rest obtained from reference TRBV7-2 and TRBJ1-4, is as follows: GAGVSQSPSNKVTEKGKDVELRCDPISGHTALYWYRQSLGQGLEFLIYFQGNSAPDKSGLPSDRFSAERTGGSVSTLTIQRTQQEDSAVYLCASRGSSNEKLFFGSGTQLSVL.

The chain joins TRBV11-3 to TRBJ1-1, with TRBD1 matching 8 bases. Germline loops: CDR1 SGHNT, CDR2 YENEEA. The CDR3 contains 15 residues. The V and J ends lost 6 bases and 5 bases, in that order; junction bases with no gene match: 11. The CDR3 sequence: CASRQETGEDTEAFF. CDR3 nucleotide sequence: TGTGCCAGCAGACAAGAGACAGGGGAGGATACTGAAGCTTTCTTT.

V and J are TRBV19 and TRBJ2-4, with D possibly being TRBD1 (6 bases). With 5 bases removed from V and 0 bases from J, the gap between germline ends came to 14 bases. This CDR3 comprises 16 residues. Germline V lookup: CDR1 LNHDA, CDR2 SQIVND (reference sequence). CDR3 in amino acids: CASSVRDIGAKNIQYF. CDR3 DNA: TGTGCCAGTAGTGTCCGGGACATTGGAGCCAAAAACATTCAGTACTTC. The entire variable domain, with the rest obtained from reference TRBV19 and TRBJ2-4, is as follows: DGGITQSPKYLFRKEGQNVTLSCEQNLNHDAMYWYRQDPGQGLRLIYYSQIVNDFQKGDIAEGYSVSREKKESFPLTVTSAQKNPTAFYLCASSVRDIGAKNIQYFGAGTRLSVL.

V and J are TRBV18 and TRBJ1-1, with D perhaps matching TRBD1 (5 bases). Trimming removed 6 bases from V and 1 base from J, with 15 bases in between. Germline CDR1 KGHSH, CDR2 LQKENI. This CDR3 is built from 15 residues. The CDR3 DNA sequence: TGTGCCAGCTCCCCTAGACAGTTGGGGAACACTGAAGCTTTCTTT. Translated, it gives CASSPRQLGNTEAFF.

This chain links TRBV5-1 with TRBJ2-5; TRBD1 might be the D (7 bases). The germline V gene has CDR1 SGHRS and CDR2 YFSETQ. V shed 4 bases and J shed 5 bases, with 12 bases lying between them. The CDR3 contains 13 residues. The CDR3, as DNA: TGCGCCAGCAGCGGAGGGACAGTGGAGACCCAGTACTTC. Translating gives CASSGGTVETQYF. Full variable domain (missing parts from reference TRBV5-1 and TRBJ2-5): KAGVTQTPRYLIKTRGQQVTLSCSPISGHRSVSWYQQTPGQGLQFLFEYFSETQRNKGNFPGRFSGRQFSNSRSEMNVSTLELGDSALYLCASSGGTVETQYFGPGTRLLVL.

As regards this clone: The sample carries other DNA sequences with the same CDR3. CDR3 sequence reads: CASSVAGGGNEQFF. The DNA for the CDR3 is TGTGCCAGCAGTGTAGCGGGAGGTGGCAATGAGCAGTTCTTC. This sequence joins TRBV2 and TRBJ2-1, with 10 positions matching TRBD2. The CDR3 is made up of 14 amino acids. CDR1 SNHLY and CDR2 FYNNEI come from the germline V gene. V dropped 4 bases and J dropped 6; count of bases not matched to a gene: 3.

The chain joins TRBV21-1 to TRBJ1-5. TRBV21-1 is reported as a pseudogene. This CDR3 spans 20 amino acids. The CDR3 sequence is CASSKSHKGRLPWGNQPQHF. The CDR3 nucleotides are TGTGCCAGCAGCAAAAGTCATAAGGGCCGACTACCCTGGGGCAATCAGCCCCAGCATTTT.

V and J are TRBV7-2 and TRBJ1-6; 7 nucleotides agree with TRBD1. In germline, CDR1 is SGHTA, CDR2 FQGNSA. The CDR3 is 15 amino acids. Losses at the gene ends were 4 bases for V and 8 bases for J; bases not matched to a gene: 8. The CDR3 is CASSSKGGAYSPLHF. DNA of the CDR3: TGTGCCAGCAGCTCAAAAGGGGGCGCTTATTCACCCCTCCACTTT.

J is TRBJ1-1 and V is TRBV30; D possibly corresponds to TRBD1 (5 bases). With 5 bases removed from V and 6 bases from J, the gap between germline ends came to 19 bases. The CDR3 totals 14 residues. The germline V gene has CDR1 GTSNPN and CDR2 SVGIG (reference sequence). In DNA, the CDR3 is TGTGCCTGGCGCCAGGGATCTTTTATTCCTGAAGCTTTCTTT. Its protein product is CAWRQGSFIPEAFF.

CDR3 loop: CASSPGQGPPGANVLTF. The CDR3 nucleotides are TGTGCCAGCAGTCCGGGACAGGGTCCTCCTGGGGCCAACGTCCTGACTTTC. The chain has TRBV6-6 and TRBJ2-6; 9 bases match TRBD1. With V trimmed by 5 bases and J by 2 bases, 7 bases remained unmatched. CDR1 is MNHNY and CDR2 is SVGAGI in the germline V gene (reference sequence). The length of the CDR3 is 17 residues.

The rearrangement links TRBV5-1 to TRBJ2-3; D uncertain. Deletions cut 3 bases from V and 2 bases from J, with 10 bases between. The CDR3 runs 14 residues. CDR1 SGHRS and CDR2 YFSETQ come from the germline V gene. The CDR3 loop reads CASSYALATDTQYF. CDR3 nucleotide sequence: TGCGCCAGCAGCTACGCCCTGGCCACAGATACGCAGTATTTT.

The chain links TRBV6-5 to TRBJ1-6; D perhaps matches TRBD1 (5 bases). CDR3 size: 14 residues. The V gene lost 6 bases and the J gene lost 10 bases, with 16 bases spanning the gap. Germline-derived CDR1 and CDR2 are MNHEY and SVGAGI. The CDR3 region has the DNA TGTGCCAGCAGCCGAGATTGGGGCGAATCACCCCTCCACTTT. Its protein product is CASSRDWGESPLHF.

This clone appeared once. The chain uses TRBV5-1 and TRBJ2-3; 10 bases match TRBD1. Unmatched junction bases numbered 2, after V lost 3 bases and J lost 1 base. Germline CDR1 is SGHRS and CDR2 is YFSETQ. This CDR3 region has 15 residues. The CDR3 spells CASSSTGGRTDTQYF. The DNA of the CDR3 is TGCGCCAGCAGCTCGACAGGGGGCCGCACAGATACGCAGTATTTT.

This clone was detected only a few times. V usage is TRBV5-1 and J usage is TRBJ2-1; D possibly corresponds to TRBD2 (5 bases). The CDR3 consists of 12 residues. Deletions cut 0 bases from V and 10 bases from J, with 8 bases between. CDR1 and CDR2 from the germline V gene are SGHRS and YFSETQ. Written as DNA, the CDR3 is TGCGCCAGCAGCTTGGATAGGGAGGAGCAGTTCTTC. This sequence encodes CASSLDREEQFF.

A note on this clone: Additional DNA sequences in this sample encode the identical CDR3. The rearrangement joins TRBV9 to TRBJ2-7; TRBD2 matches 11 bases. The CDR3 has 16 residues. J lost 5 bases, V lost 0 bases, and 7 bases had no gene match. Germline loops: CDR1 SGDLS, CDR2 YYNGEE. CDR3 sequence reads: CASSVGLAGGGDEQYF. As DNA, the CDR3 is TGTGCCAGCAGCGTAGGTCTAGCGGGAGGTGGCGACGAGCAGTACTTC.

The rearrangement uses TRBV28 and TRBJ1-2, with 10 bases fitting TRBD1. The V and J ends lost 5 bases and 0 bases, in that order; junction bases with no gene match: 3. CDR3 size: 15 residues. The V gene's germline CDR1 is MDHEN and CDR2 SYDVKM. CDR3 in DNA: TGTGCCAGCAGTCCCGGGACAGGGGCTAACTATGGCTACACCTTC. Its protein product is CASSPGTGANYGYTF.

To note about this clone: The same CDR3 can be traced to other DNA sequences in this sample. V is TRBV10-2 and J is TRBJ2-7, with D maybe TRBD2 (5 bases). CDR1 WSHSY and CDR2 SAAADI come from the germline V gene. V lost 8 bases, J lost 3 bases, and 14 bases lay in between. The CDR3 has 13 residues. The CDR3 protein is CASGRGRDYEQYF. The CDR3, as DNA: TGCGCCAGCGGACGTGGACGGGACTACGAGCAGTACTTC.

This chain uses TRBV28 with TRBJ1-4, with 9 positions matching TRBD1. The J segment lost 4 bases and the V segment lost 3 bases, leaving 3 bases of the junction unmatched. The length of the CDR3 is 15 residues. Germline CDR1 reads MDHEN; CDR2 reads SYDVKM. The CDR3 reads CASSFRDRVNEKLFF. In nucleotides, the CDR3 is TGTGCCAGCAGTTTCCGGGACAGGGTTAATGAAAAACTGTTTTTT.

The chain joins TRBV7-9 to TRBJ2-1; the D gene is possibly TRBD1 (5 bases). Germline values: CDR1 SEHNR, CDR2 FQNEAQ (reference sequence). The germline V and J ends were trimmed by 4 bases and 0 bases, with 13 bases remaining between them. This CDR3 has 16 amino acids. CDR3 amino acids: CASSSPDRNSYNEQFF. CDR3 sequence (DNA): TGTGCCAGCAGCTCACCTGACAGAAACTCCTACAATGAGCAGTTCTTC.

The CDR3 protein is CASSRQGPIAKNIQYF. In nucleotides, the CDR3 is TGTGCCAGCAGCCGACAGGGTCCGATAGCCAAAAACATTCAGTACTTC. V usage is TRBV28 and J usage is TRBJ2-4; 7 bases are a match to TRBD1. J gave up 0 bases and V 6 bases, and 8 bases lay outside the gene matches. The CDR3 runs 16 residues. CDR1 MDHEN and CDR2 SYDVKM come from the germline V gene.

V usage is TRBV7-9 and J usage is TRBJ2-3; a possible D gene is TRBD1 (6 bases). Trimming took off 5 bases at V and 1 base at J, with 10 bases between the two ends. CDR3 length: 14 residues. Germline V gene lookup returns CDR1 SEHNR and CDR2 FQNEAQ (reference sequence). The CDR3 DNA follows: TGTGCCAGCAGCCCTTGGACAGGCACAGATACGCAGTATTTT. It translates to CASSPWTGTDTQYF.